This is a list of T cell receptor beta chains from one sample in a study of T cells in Graves' hyperthyroidism and ophthalmopathy. TCRdb analysed the multiplex PCR reads with MiXCR anew, one entry per CDR3 protein. Among hundreds of thousands of distinct CDR3 sequences listed, roughly 40% were seen once. The sequenced material came from blood. Receptors originate from a man between 18 and 35 years old with Graves' hyperthyroidism. CDR3s include the opening cysteine and the closing phenylalanine or tryptophan. A D gene is named only where the DNA matches it firmly. Clone size, where shown, is once, few, many, or a class for clones that have expanded.

>NA|few|15|TRBJ1-5|TRBV28
TGTGCCAGCAGTTTAGGGCAGGGCTTTCGACAGCCCCAGCATTTT
CASSLGQGFRQPQHF
>TRBD1|NA|15|TRBJ2-2|TRBV7-9
TGTGCCAGCAGCTTGGGACAGGAGTACACCGGGGAGCTGTTTTTT
CASSLGQEYTGELFF
>NA|NA|15|TRBJ1-1|TRBV19
TGTGCCAGTAGTCCGGTGACGGGGATTAGGCCTGAAGCTTTCTTT
CASSPVTGIRPEAFF
>NA|NA|12|TRBJ2-7|TRBV7-9
TGTGCCAGCAGCGGACGGTTCTACGAGCAGTACTTC
CASSGRFYEQYF
>NA|NA|17|TRBJ1-5|TRBV10-3
TGTGCCAGCAGTTTATCCGCCGGGAACCAACGTTTCAAGCCCCAGCATTTT
CASSLSAGNQRFKPQHF
>NA|few|14|TRBJ2-7|TRBV9
TGTGCCAGCAGCGTAGAATGGGATAGCGGAGAGCAGTACTTC
CASSVEWDSGEQYF
>TRBD1|NA|15|TRBJ2-5|TRBV9
TGTGCCAGCAGCTACCGGACAGGGGATCGGGAGACCCAGTACTTC
CASSYRTGDRETQYF
>TRBD2|NA|15|TRBJ2-7|TRBV29-1
TGCAGCGTTGACCTAGGGACTAGCGGGAGTTACGAGCAGTACTTC
CSVDLGTSGSYEQYF
>NA|NA|13|TRBJ2-5|TRBV7-2
TGTGCCAGCTGTCTGGCCCGGGGAGAGACCCAGTACTTC
CASCLARGETQYF
>NA|many|15|TRBJ1-4|TRBV25-1
TGTGCCAGCAGTGAATATAAGGGCGGGAATGAAAAACTGTTTTTT
CASSEYKGGNEKLFF
>NA|NA|15|TRBJ2-7|TRBV6-1
TGTGCCAGCAGTGAAGCGGCAGGGGACCCCTACGAGCAGTACTTC
CASSEAAGDPYEQYF
>NA|NA|14|TRBJ1-4|TRBV6-1
TGTGCCAGCAGCTTTGGACACTCTAATGAAAACCTGTTTTTT
CASSFGHSNENLFF
>TRBD2|once|15|TRBJ2-5|TRBV20-1
TGCAGTGCTAAAAAGACTAGCGGGATCCAAGAGACCCAGTACTTC
CSAKKTSGIQETQYF
>NA|NA|14|TRBJ1-1|TRBV11-2
TGTGCCAGCAGCCCGGGACGGCTGGCTGATGAAGCTTTCTTT
CASSPGRLADEAFF
>NA|many|10|TRBJ2-6|TRBV7-9
TGTGCCAGCAGCGCCGGGGTCCTGACTTTC
CASSAGVLTF
>NA|many|13|TRBJ1-5|TRBV10-3
TGTGCCACCGTCGGGGAGGAAGGTCAGCCCCAGCATTTT
CATVGEEGQPQHF
>NA|many|11|TRBJ2-7|TRBV10-3
TGTGCCACCTCAGGGACCAGAGAGGAGAGCTTC
CATSGTREESF
>TRBD2|many|16|TRBJ2-5|TRBV7-2
TGTGCCAGCAGCTTAGGGGGACTAGCGGGATATGAGACCCAGTACTTC
CASSLGGLAGYETQYF
>NA|NA|15|TRBJ2-6|TRBV7-9
TGTGCCAGCAGTTTTCCTGTCTCTGGGGCCAACGTCCTGACTTTC
CASSFPVSGANVLTF
>NA|NA|14|TRBJ1-5|TRBV2
TGTGCCAGCAGTAACAGCCCCAGGGGTCAGCCCCAGCATTTT
CASSNSPRGQPQHF
>NA|NA|13|TRBJ2-7|TRBV19
TGTGCCAAACAAGGCAGGGGGGCCTACGAGCAGTACTTC
CAKQGRGAYEQYF
>NA|many|16|TRBJ1-1|TRBV6-5
TGTGCCAGCAGAACTCTCCGGGGGCGCGACGGCACTGAAGCTTTCTTT
CASRTLRGRDGTEAFF
>NA|few|16|TRBJ1-1|TRBV19
TGTGCCAGTAGTATAGCCTTGGACGGTCGGAACACTGAAGCTTTCTTT
CASSIALDGRNTEAFF
>TRBD1|NA|14|TRBJ1-4|TRBV5-1
TGCGCCAACAGCTTTGGACAGGGCGGTGAAAAACTGTTTTTT
CANSFGQGGEKLFF
>NA|NA|11|TRBJ1-5|TRBV30
TGTGCCTGGAGTGTACGGCAGCCCCAGCATTTT
CAWSVRQPQHF
>TRBD1|NA|14|TRBJ1-4|TRBV6-5
TGTGCCAGCAGTGGACAGGGGAAGAATGAAAAACTGTTTTTT
CASSGQGKNEKLFF
>NA|NA|15|TRBJ1-6|TRBV2
TGTGCCAGCAGGCAGAACTCGGGCCCGGGTTCACCCCTCCACTTT
CASRQNSGPGSPLHF
>TRBD1|NA|14|TRBJ1-4|TRBV29-1
TGCAGCTTGGAGGAGACAGGGCCTAATGAAAAACTGTTTTTT
CSLEETGPNEKLFF
>TRBD2|NA|19|TRBJ2-2|TRBV11-2
TGTGCCAGCAGCCCGTGGGTACTAGCGGGAGTTCGGGACACCGGGGAGCTGTTTTTT
CASSPWVLAGVRDTGELFF
>NA|NA|15|TRBJ1-5|TRBV6-1
TGTGCCAGCAGTGATCGGGGCGTGGACAATCAGCCCCAGCATTTT
CASSDRGVDNQPQHF
>NA|many|16|TRBJ1-6|TRBV19
TGTGCCAGTACCCCAGGCCAGGGACGCCATAATTCACCCCTCCACTTT
CASTPGQGRHNSPLHF
>TRBD1|NA|14|TRBJ1-2|TRBV15
TGTGCCACCAGCAGAGAACAGGGGGTGTATGGCTACACCTTC
CATSREQGVYGYTF
>TRBD2|NA|15|TRBJ2-7|TRBV11-2
TGTGCCAGCAGCCGTCGAGCGGGGTTGATCTACGAGCAGTACTTC
CASSRRAGLIYEQYF
>TRBD1|NA|15|TRBJ2-2|TRBV7-3
TGTGCCAGCAGCTACAGGGGGGATTACGCCGGGGAGCTGTTTTTT
CASSYRGDYAGELFF
>NA|NA|15|TRBJ2-2|TRBV7-2
TGTGCCAGCAGTTTCCTACCGGGGAACACCGGGGAGCTGTTTTTT
CASSFLPGNTGELFF
>NA|NA|16|TRBJ2-2|TRBV7-8
TGTGCCAGCAGCGGGTACAGGGACCTCGACACCGGGGAGCTGTTTTTT
CASSGYRDLDTGELFF
>NA|many|12|TRBJ1-5|TRBV24-1
TGTGCCACCAGTGATCCTCATCAGCCCCAGCATTTT
CATSDPHQPQHF
>NA|NA|14|TRBJ1-6|TRBV5-4
TGTGCCAGCAGCTCCGGACAGAATTCTTCACCCCTCCACTTT
CASSSGQNSSPLHF
>TRBD2|NA|10|TRBJ2-1|TRBV2
TGTGCCAGCAGGAGCGGGGGCCAGTTCTTC
CASRSGGQFF
>TRBD2|NA|16|TRBJ2-7|TRBV19
TGTGCCAGTAGTCGAGGTAGCGGGAGGGCCGATTACGAGCAGTACTTC
CASSRGSGRADYEQYF